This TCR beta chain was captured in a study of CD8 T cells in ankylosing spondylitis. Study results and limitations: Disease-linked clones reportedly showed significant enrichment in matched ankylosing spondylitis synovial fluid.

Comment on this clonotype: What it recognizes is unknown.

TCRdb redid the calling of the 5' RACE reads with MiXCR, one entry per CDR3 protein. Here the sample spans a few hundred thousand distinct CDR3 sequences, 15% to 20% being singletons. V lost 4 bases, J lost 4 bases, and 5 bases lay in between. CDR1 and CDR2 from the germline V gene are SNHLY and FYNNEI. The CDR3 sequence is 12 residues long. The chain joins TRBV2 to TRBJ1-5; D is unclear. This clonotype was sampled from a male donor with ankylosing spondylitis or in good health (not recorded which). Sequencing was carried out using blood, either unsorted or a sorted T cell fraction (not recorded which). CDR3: CASSAENQPQHF. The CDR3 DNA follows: TGTGCCAGCAGTGCCGAGAATCAGCCCCAGCATTTT.